The clone carrying this T cell receptor beta chain has at least ten counts. No antigen is known for it. It was with unique molecular identifiers that the TCRbeta library was prepared. One entry per CDR3 protein results from TCRdb running MiXCR on the PCR reads. Found here are 200,000 to 250,000 distinct CDR3 sequences, 6.6% of them singletons; the top ten hold less than 7%. The data were taken from a study of T-cell reconstitution after alpha-beta-depleted transplantation in children. Germline values: CDR1 MNHEY, CDR2 SMNVEV (reference sequence). Germline trimming cut 5 bases from V and 8 bases from J; bases unmatched to any gene: 4. This CDR3 spans 12 amino acids. Whole-study results and caveats: The origin of alpha-beta T cells about two months after transplant was reportedly several hundred expanded graft clones. By one year post-transplant, T-cell counts and diversity largely arose from T cells that were newly produced.

The chain combines TRBV27 with TRBJ1-2; 8 bases agree with TRBD1. This TCR was recovered from a boy aged 2-15 years with acute lymphoblastic leukemia, due to receive a stem cell transplant. The material sequenced was PBMCs, taken before TCRalphabeta/CD19-depleted stem cell transplant. The CDR3 spells CASSDRGRGYTF. The CDR3 coding sequence is TGTGCCAGCAGTGACAGGGGCCGGGGCTACACCTTC.